These T cell receptor beta chains were read from a single sample in a study of blood T cell repertoires in COVID-19. Profiled with immunoSEQ multiplex PCR; TCRdb holds only in-frame clones, not every one. This table has some 290,000 clones, 85% to 90% appearing once. Sequencing was performed on peripheral blood. The receptors here all came from a woman aged 40-49 years with COVID-19, enrolled during active disease. CDR3s include the opening cysteine and the closing phenylalanine or tryptophan. The order of the fields is D gene, J gene, V gene, CDR3 protein, CDR3 DNA. D genes are given only for firm matches.

d_call: -
j_call: TRBJ2-3
v_call: TRBV9
cdr3_aa: CASSSETQGRTQYF
cdr3_nt: TGTGCCAGCAGCTCAGAAACACAGGGACGTACGCAGTATTTT

d_call: TRBD1
j_call: TRBJ1-5
v_call: TRBV6-2/TRBV6-3
cdr3_aa: CASSYDRGQNQPQHF
cdr3_nt: TGTGCCAGCAGTTATGACAGGGGTCAAAATCAGCCCCAGCATTTT

d_call: TRBD2
j_call: TRBJ2-1
v_call: TRBV5-8
cdr3_aa: CASSHRGGKSPNEQFF
cdr3_nt: TGTGCCAGCAGCCATCGGGGAGGGAAAAGTCCCAATGAGCAGTTCTTC

d_call: -
j_call: TRBJ1-1
v_call: TRBV7-3
cdr3_aa: CASSLMGMNTEAFF
cdr3_nt: TGTGCCAGCAGCTTAATGGGCATGAACACTGAAGCTTTCTTT

d_call: TRBD1
j_call: TRBJ1-6
v_call: TRBV4-2
cdr3_aa: CASSRDTGTGLGHENSPLHF
cdr3_nt: TGTGCCAGCAGCCGAGATACCGGGACAGGATTAGGCCATGAGAATTCACCCCTCCACTTT

d_call: TRBD1
j_call: TRBJ1-4
v_call: TRBV14
cdr3_aa: CASSRYRGRREKLFF
cdr3_nt: TGTGCCAGCAGCCGGTACAGGGGGCGCAGGGAAAAACTGTTTTTT

d_call: TRBD1
j_call: TRBJ2-3
v_call: TRBV7-2
cdr3_aa: CASSLSGGSTDTQYF
cdr3_nt: TGTGCCAGCAGCTTATCAGGGGGAAGCACAGATACGCAGTATTTT

d_call: TRBD2
j_call: TRBJ2-5
v_call: TRBV6-1
cdr3_aa: CASSEGREGETQYF
cdr3_nt: TGTGCCAGCAGTGAAGGCAGGGAGGGGGAGACCCAGTACTTC

d_call: -
j_call: TRBJ1-5
v_call: TRBV28
cdr3_aa: CASSLSQFRSNQPQHF
cdr3_nt: TGTGCCAGCAGTTTATCTCAGTTCAGGAGCAATCAGCCCCAGCATTTT

d_call: TRBD1
j_call: TRBJ1-3
v_call: TRBV5-4
cdr3_aa: CASSWGQRNTIYF
cdr3_nt: TGTGCCAGCAGCTGGGGACAGCGAAACACCATATATTTT

d_call: TRBD1
j_call: TRBJ2-7
v_call: TRBV5-8
cdr3_aa: CASSQRTGEYEQYF
cdr3_nt: TGTGCCAGCAGTCAACGGACAGGGGAGTACGAGCAGTACTTC

d_call: TRBD2
j_call: TRBJ2-1
v_call: TRBV7-8
cdr3_aa: CASSRRTSGGRFPYNEQFF
cdr3_nt: TGTGCCAGCAGCCGCAGGACTAGCGGGGGGCGCTTCCCTTACAATGAGCAGTTCTTC

d_call: TRBD1
j_call: TRBJ2-5
v_call: TRBV7-3
cdr3_aa: CASSLSKGAWETQYF
cdr3_nt: TGTGCCAGCAGCTTAAGCAAGGGGGCTTGGGAGACCCAGTACTTC

d_call: TRBD2
j_call: TRBJ2-1
v_call: TRBV28
cdr3_aa: CASSSPGLVDEQFF
cdr3_nt: TGTGCCAGCAGTTCCCCCGGACTAGTTGATGAGCAGTTCTTC

d_call: -
j_call: TRBJ1-2
v_call: TRBV28
cdr3_aa: CASSTTGSGGPNYGYTF
cdr3_nt: TGTGCCAGCAGCACCACTGGGTCGGGGGGGCCGAACTATGGCTACACCTTC

d_call: -
j_call: TRBJ2-2
v_call: TRBV18
cdr3_aa: CASSPETVTGELFF
cdr3_nt: TGTGCCAGCTCACCAGAGACAGTCACCGGGGAGCTGTTTTTT